This T cell receptor beta chain was found in a study of blood T cell repertoires in COVID-19. Study in general: Samples representing acute and convalescent COVID-19 were sourced from the United States, Italy and Spain.

Only in-frame clones appear in the TCRdb table, and some are missing; sequencing was by immunoSEQ multiplex PCR. The sample records about 94,000 clones, about 80% being singletons. There are 13 residues in the CDR3. V was clipped by 6 bases and J by 3 bases; unmatched bases: 4. CDR1 is SGHNT and CDR2 is YENEEA in the germline V gene. The rearrangement uses TRBV11-3 and TRBJ1-1; TRBD1 agrees at 7 bases. This receptor was obtained from a man aged 55 to 70 with acute or convalescent COVID-19. The sequenced sample was peripheral blood. The CDR3 sequence is CASSRQGDTEAFF. CDR3 bases: TGTGCCAGCAGTCGACAGGGCGACACTGAAGCTTTCTTT.